A selection of T cell receptor beta chains follows, all from one sample in a study of control samples from healthy donors and cancer patients. Some clones are missing from TCRdb's copy, which holds only in-frame ones; the method was immunoSEQ multiplex PCR. The sample gives 98,000 or so clones, around three quarters of which show up once; about 10% is in the top ten. Sample: blood. These receptors originate from a woman between 25 and 40 years old in good health. CDR3s include the opening cysteine and the closing phenylalanine or tryptophan. A D gene is named only where the DNA matches it firmly. Only some rows state a clone size, as once, few, many or a class for expanded clones.

CDR3aa	CDR3nt	d_gene	j_gene	v_gene	len	abundance
CASSLGLAGQETQYF	TGCGCCAGCAGCTTGGGACTAGCGGGACAAGAGACCCAGTACTTC	TRBD2	TRBJ2-5	TRBV5-1	15	NA
CASSSRRRGTEAFF	TGTGCCAGCAGCTCCCGACGCAGGGGCACTGAAGCTTTCTTT	NA	TRBJ1-1	TRBV7-2	14	NA
CASSVDRGSTGELFF	TGTGCCAGCAGCGTAGACAGGGGGAGCACCGGGGAGCTGTTTTTT	TRBD1	TRBJ2-2	TRBV9	15	NA
CASSLVANRNEQYF	TGTGCCAGCAGCTTGGTAGCAAATCGAAACGAGCAGTACTTC	NA	TRBJ2-7	TRBV5-8	14	NA
CAISASSGGTGGRYNSPLHF	TGTGCCATCAGTGCCTCATCTGGGGGTACAGGGGGCAGGTATAATTCACCCCTCCACTTT	TRBD1	TRBJ1-6	TRBV10-3	20	NA
CASSLASGTGNQPQHF	TGTGCCAGCAGCTTGGCCTCCGGGACAGGGAATCAGCCCCAGCATTTT	TRBD1	TRBJ1-5	TRBV5-6	16	NA
CASSEDTDTQYF	TGTGCCAGCAGTGAAGACACAGATACGCAGTATTTT	NA	TRBJ2-3	TRBV2	12	few
CASSQHRKGGRTNEKLFF	TGTGCCAGCAGCCAGCACCGAAAGGGGGGGCGTACTAATGAAAAACTGTTTTTT	NA	TRBJ1-4	TRBV27	18	NA
CANRGYHQPQHF	TGTGCCAACAGGGGGTATCATCAGCCCCAGCATTTT	TRBD1	TRBJ1-5	TRBV14	12	NA
CASSVDRGGDTGELFF	TGCGCCAGCAGCGTGGACAGGGGAGGGGACACCGGGGAGCTGTTTTTT	TRBD1	TRBJ2-2	TRBV10-1	16	few
CASSIKGNTEAFF	TGTGCCAGTAGTATTAAGGGGAACACTGAAGCTTTCTTT	NA	TRBJ1-1	TRBV19	13	NA
CAISERGSHSRGNTEAFF	TGTGCCATCAGTGAGCGTGGCTCCCACTCCAGGGGGAACACTGAAGCTTTCTTT	NA	TRBJ1-1	TRBV10-3	18	NA
CASSRWAVRNTEAFF	TGCGCCAGCAGTAGGTGGGCCGTCCGGAACACTGAAGCTTTCTTT	NA	TRBJ1-1	TRBV10-1	15	NA
CASSLGAANTGELFF	TGCGCCAGCAGCCTGGGGGCAGCGAACACCGGGGAGCTGTTTTTT	NA	TRBJ2-2	TRBV5-1	15	NA
CATRGYGGRDTQYF	TGTGCCACCAGAGGGTACGGGGGGCGGGATACGCAGTATTTT	NA	TRBJ2-3	TRBV15	14	few
CASSLLRGTLPYEQYF	TGCGCCAGCAGCTTGCTTCGGGGAACCTTACCCTACGAGCAGTACTTC	NA	TRBJ2-7	TRBV5-1	16	NA
CASSQPSRISNQPQHF	TGTGCCAGCAGCCAGCCAAGTCGGATTAGCAATCAGCCCCAGCATTTT	NA	TRBJ1-5	TRBV7-6	16	NA
CASSVSVGTDTQYF	TGTGCCAGTAGTGTATCCGTCGGCACAGATACGCAGTATTTT	NA	TRBJ2-3	TRBV19	14	NA
CASSRQGNYYEQYF	TGTGCCAGCAGTCGACAGGGGAACTATTACGAGCAGTACTTC	TRBD1	TRBJ2-7	TRBV27	14	NA
CAWKNRAGGELFF	TGTGCCTGGAAAAACAGGGCTGGCGGGGAGCTGTTTTTT	NA	TRBJ2-2	TRBV30	13	NA
CASSPFRSTYEQYF	TGTGCCAGCAGCCCCTTCCGGTCTACCTACGAGCAGTACTTC	NA	TRBJ2-7	TRBV3-1/TRBV3-2	14	NA
CASSLRSGTGHNEQFF	TGTGCCAGCAGCTTGAGGTCCGGGACAGGTCACAATGAGCAGTTCTTC	TRBD1	TRBJ2-1	TRBV5-6	16	NA
CASSYLRDVGELFF	TGTGCCAGCAGTTACCTCAGGGATGTCGGGGAGCTGTTTTTT	NA	TRBJ2-2	TRBV6-2/TRBV6-3	14	few
CASSEVEGRAYNEQFF	TGTGCCAGCAGTGAAGTCGAGGGAAGGGCCTACAATGAGCAGTTCTTC	NA	TRBJ2-1	TRBV6-1	16	NA
CASRETGENGYTF	TGTGCCAGTAGGGAGACAGGGGAAAATGGCTACACCTTC	TRBD1	TRBJ1-2	TRBV19	13	NA
CASSEGGTGLNTDTQYF	TGTGCCAGCAGCGAGGGGGGAACAGGTCTGAACACAGATACGCAGTATTTT	NA	TRBJ2-3	TRBV9	17	NA
CASSIWTGSYGYTF	TGTGCCAGTAGTATATGGACAGGGAGCTATGGCTACACCTTC	TRBD1	TRBJ1-2	TRBV19	14	NA
CATSGGLGETQYF	TGTGCCACTTCTGGGGGGCTAGGAGAGACCCAGTACTTC	NA	TRBJ2-5	TRBV2	13	NA
CAWSPPGGSGNTIYF	TGTGCCTGGTCCCCTCCTGGGGGCTCTGGAAACACCATATATTTT	NA	TRBJ1-3	TRBV30	15	NA
CASTKGGGGSYNEQFF	TGTGCCAGCACGAAAGGGGGGGGAGGCTCCTACAATGAGCAGTTCTTC	NA	TRBJ2-1	TRBV7-2	16	NA
CARVEETDINTEAFF	TGTGCCAGAGTGGAAGAGACAGATATAAACACTGAAGCTTTCTTT	NA	TRBJ1-1	TRBV19	15	NA
CASSQQDGSGANVLTF	TGCGCCAGCAGCCAACAGGACGGCTCTGGGGCCAACGTCCTGACTTTC	NA	TRBJ2-6	TRBV4-1	16	NA
CASTTDSRRAFF	TGTGCCAGCACCACGGACTCTCGAAGAGCTTTCTTT	NA	TRBJ1-1	TRBV6-5	12	NA
CAISDHVSGNTIYF	TGTGCCATCAGTGATCACGTCTCTGGAAACACCATATATTTT	NA	TRBJ1-3	TRBV10-3	14	NA
CASSPGTGLGTQYF	TGTGCCAGTAGCCCCGGGACAGGGTTAGGTACGCAGTATTTT	TRBD1	TRBJ2-3	TRBV19	14	NA
CASSKRTTSTDTQYF	TGTGCCAGTAGTAAGAGGACAACTAGCACAGATACGCAGTATTTT	NA	TRBJ2-3	TRBV19	15	NA
CASGSPSTVNTGELFF	TGTGCCAGCGGTTCTCCTTCGACAGTTAACACCGGGGAGCTGTTTTTT	NA	TRBJ2-2	TRBV11-3	16	once
CASSFPGSPLHF	TGTGCCAGCAGTTTTCCAGGTTCACCCCTCCACTTT	NA	TRBJ1-6	TRBV12-3/TRBV12-4	12	NA
CASSSGQYNEQFF	TGTGCCAGCAGCTCGGGACAGTACAATGAGCAGTTCTTC	TRBD1	TRBJ2-1	TRBV7-3	13	NA
CASGVGAFTDTQYF	TGTGCCAGCGGGGTTGGCGCCTTCACAGATACGCAGTATTTT	NA	TRBJ2-3	TRBV6-5	14	NA
CASSKHQGFGAYTQYF	TGTGCCAGCAGCAAACACCAGGGTTTCGGGGCATATACGCAGTATTTT	NA	TRBJ2-3	TRBV7-2	16	NA
CASSQWTGGRDEQFF	TGTGCCAGCAGCCAATGGACGGGGGGCAGAGATGAGCAGTTCTTC	NA	TRBJ2-1	TRBV3-1/TRBV3-2	15	NA
CSASSEGVGTDTQYF	TGCAGTGCTAGTTCTGAGGGGGTTGGCACAGATACGCAGTATTTT	NA	TRBJ2-3	TRBV20-1	15	NA
CGARGGNTIYF	TGTGGAGCAAGGGGAGGAAACACCATATATTTT	NA	TRBJ1-3	TRBV24-1	11	NA
CASSLKGGTGPSYEQYF	TGTGCCAGCAGCTTAAAGGGGGGGACAGGACCATCCTACGAGCAGTACTTC	NA	TRBJ2-7	TRBV7-6	17	NA
CASSLTGPKETQYF	TGCGCCAGCAGCTTGACGGGACCGAAAGAGACCCAGTACTTC	NA	TRBJ2-5	TRBV5-1	14	NA
CASSPGRYEGYGYTF	TGTGCCAGCAGCCCCGGGCGATACGAGGGCTATGGCTACACCTTC	NA	TRBJ1-2	TRBV4-2	15	NA
CASSLAQGVRYEQFF	TGTGCCAGCAGCTTAGCGCAGGGTGTGCGGTATGAGCAGTTCTTC	NA	TRBJ2-1	TRBV11-2	15	NA
CASSFNSGGRVGTGELFF	TGTGCCAGCAGCTTTAATAGCGGGGGGCGAGTTGGTACCGGGGAGCTGTTTTTT	TRBD2	TRBJ2-2	TRBV7-2	18	NA
CASNPGQGPTEAFF	TGTGCCAGCAACCCCGGACAGGGGCCCACTGAAGCTTTCTTT	TRBD1	TRBJ1-1	TRBV6-6	14	NA